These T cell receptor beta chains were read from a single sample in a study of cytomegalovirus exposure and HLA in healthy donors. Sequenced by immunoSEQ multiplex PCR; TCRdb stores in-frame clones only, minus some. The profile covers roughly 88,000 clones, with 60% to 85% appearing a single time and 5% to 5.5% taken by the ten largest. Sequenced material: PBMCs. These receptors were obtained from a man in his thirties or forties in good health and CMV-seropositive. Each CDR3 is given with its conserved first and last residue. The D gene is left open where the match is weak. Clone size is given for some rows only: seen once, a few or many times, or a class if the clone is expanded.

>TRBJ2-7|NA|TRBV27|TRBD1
TGTGCCAGCAGTTTGCGCGAGGGACAGTCCTACGAGCAGTACTTC
CASSLREGQSYEQYF
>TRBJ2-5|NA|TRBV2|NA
TGTGCCAGCAGTAGGAGACTAGTCGGAGAGACCCAGTACTTC
CASSRRLVGETQYF
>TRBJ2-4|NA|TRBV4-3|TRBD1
TGCGCCAGCAGCCAAGATCCTCCGGCAGGGGGTATCAACATTCAGTACTTC
CASSQDPPAGGINIQYF
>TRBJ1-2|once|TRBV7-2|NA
TGTGCCAGCAGCTTAGGCTCGGGGATTGAGGGCTACACCTTC
CASSLGSGIEGYTF
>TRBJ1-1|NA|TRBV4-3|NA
TGCGCCAGCAGCCAAGATTTCCGACAGGTGTCGACTGAAGCTTTCTTT
CASSQDFRQVSTEAFF
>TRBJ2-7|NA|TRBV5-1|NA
TGCGCCAGCAGCTTGAACGGGATGAATGAAGAGCAGTACTTC
CASSLNGMNEEQYF
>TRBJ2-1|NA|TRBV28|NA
TGTGCCACCTCCCCTAAGGGGCGTCTCTACAATGAGCAGTTCTTC
CATSPKGRLYNEQFF
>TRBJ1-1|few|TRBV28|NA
TGTGCCAGCAGTTTACTACAGTTTGAAGCTTTCTTT
CASSLLQFEAFF
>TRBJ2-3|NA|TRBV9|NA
TGTGCCAGCAGCGTAGGCTCCCCTCCGGGAGATACGCAGTATTTT
CASSVGSPPGDTQYF
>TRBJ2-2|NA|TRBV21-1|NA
TGTGCCAGCAGCAAAAGGAGGGCAGGGCTAAACACCGGGGAGCTGTTTTTT
CASSKRRAGLNTGELFF
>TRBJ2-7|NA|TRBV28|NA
TGTGCCAGCAGCCCACCTGGGCAGGGGTTTGGGTTCCCCCACTACGAGCAGTACTTC
CASSPPGQGFGFPHYEQYF
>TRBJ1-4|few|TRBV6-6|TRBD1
TGTGCCAGCAGGACAGGGGAAAAACTGTTTTTT
CASRTGEKLFF
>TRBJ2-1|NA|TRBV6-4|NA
TGTGCCAGCAGTGAGGTCGAGGCAGGGGAGCAGTTCTTC
CASSEVEAGEQFF
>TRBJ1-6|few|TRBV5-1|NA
TGCGCCAGCAGCTTGCCTGCGGATTCTTCCCTCCACTTT
CASSLPADSSLHF
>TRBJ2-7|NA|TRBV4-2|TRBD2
TGTGCCAGCAGCCGAGGGACTAACACCTACGAGCAGTACTTC
CASSRGTNTYEQYF
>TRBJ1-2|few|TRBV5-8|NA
TGTGCCAGCAGCCGTCGACAGAACTATGGCTACACCTTC
CASSRRQNYGYTF
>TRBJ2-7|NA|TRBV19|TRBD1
TGTGCCAGTAGCCCCGGCGGACAGGGGGACCTTAAGAACTCCTACGAGCAGTACTTC
CASSPGGQGDLKNSYEQYF
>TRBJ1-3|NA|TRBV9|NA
TGTGCCAGCAGCGGACGGGATACTGGAAACACCATATATTTT
CASSGRDTGNTIYF
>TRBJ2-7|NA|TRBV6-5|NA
TGTGCCAGCAGTGAGCGTCGGGGGGAGCAGTACTTC
CASSERRGEQYF
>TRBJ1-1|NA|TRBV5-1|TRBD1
TGCGCCAGCAGCTCCGGACAGGGGTTTGAGAAAGCTTTCTTT
CASSSGQGFEKAFF